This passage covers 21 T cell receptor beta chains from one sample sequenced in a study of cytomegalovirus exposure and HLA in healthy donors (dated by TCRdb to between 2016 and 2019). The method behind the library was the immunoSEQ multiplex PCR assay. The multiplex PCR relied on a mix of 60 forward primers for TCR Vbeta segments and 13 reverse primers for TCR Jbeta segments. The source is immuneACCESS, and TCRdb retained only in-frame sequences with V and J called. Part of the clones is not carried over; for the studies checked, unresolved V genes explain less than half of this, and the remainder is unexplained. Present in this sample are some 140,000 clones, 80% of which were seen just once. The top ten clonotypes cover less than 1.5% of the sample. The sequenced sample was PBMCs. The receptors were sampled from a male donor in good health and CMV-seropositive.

CDR3 bases: TGTGCCAGCAGCCAGGGGCGGAGTCGGGCTTTCTTT. Translating it yields CASSQGRSRAFF. The chain combines TRBV4-2 with TRBJ1-1, with a weak D call TRBD1 (5 bases). In germline, CDR1 is LGHNA, CDR2 YNFKEQ. The CDR3 extends over 12 amino acids. Between the trimmed V and J ends, which lost 3 bases and 11 bases, there was a span of 13 bases.

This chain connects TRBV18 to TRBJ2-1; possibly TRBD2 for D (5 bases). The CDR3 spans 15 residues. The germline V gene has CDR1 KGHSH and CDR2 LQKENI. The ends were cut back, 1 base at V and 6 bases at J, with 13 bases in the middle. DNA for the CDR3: TGTGCCAGCTCACCACTAATTGGAGAGGGCAATGAGCAGTTCTTC. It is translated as CASSPLIGEGNEQFF.

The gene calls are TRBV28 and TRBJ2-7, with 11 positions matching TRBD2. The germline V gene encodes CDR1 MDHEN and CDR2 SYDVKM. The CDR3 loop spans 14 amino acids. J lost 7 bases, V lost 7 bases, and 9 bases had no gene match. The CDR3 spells CASKIAGGQREQYF. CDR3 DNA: TGTGCCAGCAAAATAGCGGGAGGGCAGAGGGAGCAGTACTTC.

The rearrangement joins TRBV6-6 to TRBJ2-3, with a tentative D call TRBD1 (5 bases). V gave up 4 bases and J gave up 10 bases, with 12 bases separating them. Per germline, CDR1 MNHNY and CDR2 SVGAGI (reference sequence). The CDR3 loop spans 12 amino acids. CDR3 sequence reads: CASSLDTGPQYF. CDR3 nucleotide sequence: TGTGCCAGCAGTTTGGACACCGGCCCGCAGTATTTT.

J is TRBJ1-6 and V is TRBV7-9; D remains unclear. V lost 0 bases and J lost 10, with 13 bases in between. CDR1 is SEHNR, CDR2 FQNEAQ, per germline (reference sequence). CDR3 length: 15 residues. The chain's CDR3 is CASSLALRGASPLHF. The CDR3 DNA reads TGTGCCAGCAGCTTAGCGTTGCGGGGAGCGTCACCCCTCCACTTT.

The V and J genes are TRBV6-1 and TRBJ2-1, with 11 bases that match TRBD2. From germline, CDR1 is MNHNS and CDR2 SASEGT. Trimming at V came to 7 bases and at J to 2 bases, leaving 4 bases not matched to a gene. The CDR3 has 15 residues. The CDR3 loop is CASIGLAGTYNEQFF. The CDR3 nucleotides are TGTGCCAGCATAGGACTAGCGGGTACCTACAATGAGCAGTTCTTC.

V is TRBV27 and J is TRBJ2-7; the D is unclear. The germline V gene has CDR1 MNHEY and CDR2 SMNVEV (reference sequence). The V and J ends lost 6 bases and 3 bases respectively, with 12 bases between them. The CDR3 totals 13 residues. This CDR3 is CASSPGQDYEQYF. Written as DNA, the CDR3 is TGTGCCAGCAGCCCTGGGCAGGACTACGAGCAGTACTTC.

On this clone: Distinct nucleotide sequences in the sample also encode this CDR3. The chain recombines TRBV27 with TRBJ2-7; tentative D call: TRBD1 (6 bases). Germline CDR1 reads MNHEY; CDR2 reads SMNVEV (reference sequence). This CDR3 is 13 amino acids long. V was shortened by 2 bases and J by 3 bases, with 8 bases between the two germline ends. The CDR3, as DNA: TGTGCCAGCAGTTTAAGGGACAACTACGAGCAGTACTTC. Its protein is CASSLRDNYEQYF.

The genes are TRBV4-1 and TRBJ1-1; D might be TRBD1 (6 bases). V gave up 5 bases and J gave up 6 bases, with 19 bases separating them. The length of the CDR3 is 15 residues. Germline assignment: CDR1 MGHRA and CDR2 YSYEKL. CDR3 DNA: TGCGCCAGCAGCTCGAAAGCAGGGGCAGGTTCTGAAGCTTTCTTT. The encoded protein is CASSSKAGAGSEAFF.

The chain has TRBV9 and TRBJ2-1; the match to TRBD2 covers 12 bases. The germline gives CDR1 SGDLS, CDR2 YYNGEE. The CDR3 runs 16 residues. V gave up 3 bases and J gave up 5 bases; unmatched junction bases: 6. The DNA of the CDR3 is TGTGCCAGCAGCGATCCGGGACTAGCGGGTGACAATGAGCAGTTCTTC. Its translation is CASSDPGLAGDNEQFF.

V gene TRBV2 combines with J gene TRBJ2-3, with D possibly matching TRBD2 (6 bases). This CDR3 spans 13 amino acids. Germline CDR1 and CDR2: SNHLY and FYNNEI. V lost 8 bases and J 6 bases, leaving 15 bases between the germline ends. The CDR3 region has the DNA TGTGCCAGCCTAGGAGGGGCGCCGGATACGCAGTATTTT. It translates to CASLGGAPDTQYF. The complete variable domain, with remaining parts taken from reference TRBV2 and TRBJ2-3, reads EPEVTQTPSHQVTQMGQEVILRCVPISNHLYFYWYRQILGQKVEFLVSFYNNEISEKSEIFDDQFSVERPDGSNFTLKIRSTKLEDSAMYFCASLGGAPDTQYFGPGTRLTVL.

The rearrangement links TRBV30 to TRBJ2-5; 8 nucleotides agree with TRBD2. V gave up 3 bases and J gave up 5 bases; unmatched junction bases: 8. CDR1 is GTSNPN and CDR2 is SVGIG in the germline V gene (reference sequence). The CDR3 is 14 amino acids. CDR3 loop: CAWSGGGNRETQYF. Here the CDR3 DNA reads TGTGCCTGGAGCGGGGGGGGGAATAGGGAGACCCAGTACTTC.

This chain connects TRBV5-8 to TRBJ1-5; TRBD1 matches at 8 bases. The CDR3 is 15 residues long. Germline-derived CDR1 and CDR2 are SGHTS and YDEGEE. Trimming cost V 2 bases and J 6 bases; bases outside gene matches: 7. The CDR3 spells CASSFRPRGLQPQHF. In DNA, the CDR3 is TGTGCCAGCAGCTTCCGCCCCAGGGGGCTTCAGCCCCAGCATTTT.

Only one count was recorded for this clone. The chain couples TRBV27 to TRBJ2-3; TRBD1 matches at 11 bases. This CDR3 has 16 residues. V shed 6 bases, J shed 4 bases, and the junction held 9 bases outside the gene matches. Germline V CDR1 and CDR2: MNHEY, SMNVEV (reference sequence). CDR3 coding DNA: TGTGCCAGCAGCGGACAGGGGGCTTCAGTACCAGATACGCAGTATTTT. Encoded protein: CASSGQGASVPDTQYF.

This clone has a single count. The CDR3, as DNA: TGTGCCAGCAGTGGGACGGGGACTTACAATGAGCAGTTCTTC. Amino acids: CASSGTGTYNEQFF. The V call is TRBV6-1, the J call TRBJ2-1; TRBD2 is a possible D gene (6 bases). The CDR3 sequence is 14 residues long. Per the germline V gene, CDR1 is MNHNS and CDR2 is SASEGT. Between the trimmed V and J ends, which lost 4 bases and 4 bases, there was a span of 11 bases.

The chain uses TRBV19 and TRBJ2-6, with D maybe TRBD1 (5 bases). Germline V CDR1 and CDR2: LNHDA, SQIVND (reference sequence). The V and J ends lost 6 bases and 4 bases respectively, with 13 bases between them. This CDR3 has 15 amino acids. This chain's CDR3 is CASRPGAPGANVLTF. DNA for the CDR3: TGTGCCAGTAGGCCTGGGGCACCAGGGGCCAACGTCCTGACTTTC.

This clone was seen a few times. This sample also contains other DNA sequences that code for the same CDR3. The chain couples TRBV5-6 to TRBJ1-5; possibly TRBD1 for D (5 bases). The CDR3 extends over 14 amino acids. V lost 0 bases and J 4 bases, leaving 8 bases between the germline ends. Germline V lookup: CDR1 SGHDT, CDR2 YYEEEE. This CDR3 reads CASSLGGGNQPQHF. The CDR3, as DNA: TGTGCCAGCAGCTTGGGGGGGGGAAATCAGCCCCAGCATTTT. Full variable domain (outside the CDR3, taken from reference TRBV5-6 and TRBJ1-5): DAGVTQSPTHLIKTRGQQVTLRCSPKSGHDTVSWYQQALGQGPQFIFQYYEEEERQRGNFPDRFSGHQFPNYSSELNVNALLLGDSALYLCASSLGGGNQPQHFGDGTRLSIL.

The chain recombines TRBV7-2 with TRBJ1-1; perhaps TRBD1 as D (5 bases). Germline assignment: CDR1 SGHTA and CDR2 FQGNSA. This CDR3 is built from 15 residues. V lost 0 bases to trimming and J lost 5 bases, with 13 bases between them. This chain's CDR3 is CASSLARGSGTEAFF. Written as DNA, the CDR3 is TGTGCCAGCAGCTTAGCCCGGGGGTCGGGGACTGAAGCTTTCTTT.

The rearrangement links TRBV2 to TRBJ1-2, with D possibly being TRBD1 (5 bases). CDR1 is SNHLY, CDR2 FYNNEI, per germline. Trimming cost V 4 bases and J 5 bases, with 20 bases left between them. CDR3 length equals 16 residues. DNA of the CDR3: TGTGCCAGCAGTGGCCCCAGGGCCCGCTCTTCTTATGGCTACACCTTC. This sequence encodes CASSGPRARSSYGYTF.

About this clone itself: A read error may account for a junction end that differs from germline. The CDR3 loop reads CASSLIAGTGDRDTEAFF. For the CDR3, the DNA is TGTGCTAGCAGCTTGATTGCCGGGACAGGCGACAGGGACACTGAAGCTTTCTTT. The chain couples TRBV7-7 to TRBJ1-1; 8 bases fit TRBD1. Germline V lookup: CDR1 SSHAT, CDR2 FNYEAQ (reference sequence). The CDR3 runs 18 residues.

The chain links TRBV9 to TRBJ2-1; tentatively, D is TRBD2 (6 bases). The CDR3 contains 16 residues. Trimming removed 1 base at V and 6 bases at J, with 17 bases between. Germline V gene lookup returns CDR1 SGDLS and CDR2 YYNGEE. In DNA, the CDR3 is TGTGCCAGCAGCGTAACAGGACTAATAGGGGCCAATGAGCAGTTCTTC. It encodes CASSVTGLIGANEQFF.